This T cell receptor (beta chain) was sequenced during a study of cytomegalovirus exposure and HLA in healthy donors. Study-wide background: An earlier analysis found 100 million or so unique TCR beta sequences from 150 million to 200 million T cells. Study-wide results and caveats: Rarity held for most TCR sequences, but there were some public TCRs that occurred in many donors. Within the data, a cluster of highly shared sequence variants was likely a sequencing artifact.

Vbeta (60) and Jbeta (13) primers were used in the PCR. The data were produced by immunoSEQ multiplex PCR, yet TCRdb's version contains in-frame clones alone and is incomplete. The sample holds around 140,000 clones; roughly 80% are singletons and the top ten take about 7.5%. To note about this clone: What it binds is unknown.

Germline V gives CDR1 MDHEN, CDR2 SYDVKM. The CDR3 is 11 residues long. V was trimmed by 7 bases and J by 12 bases, leaving 15 bases between them. The TCR was taken from a woman aged 45 to 65 in good health and CMV-seropositive. Material for sequencing was PBMCs. The gene calls are TRBV28 and TRBJ1-1; maybe TRBD1 (5 bases). CDR3 in DNA: TGTGCCAGCACCCTATGGGGGGGAACTTTCTTT. The encoded protein is CASTLWGGTFF.